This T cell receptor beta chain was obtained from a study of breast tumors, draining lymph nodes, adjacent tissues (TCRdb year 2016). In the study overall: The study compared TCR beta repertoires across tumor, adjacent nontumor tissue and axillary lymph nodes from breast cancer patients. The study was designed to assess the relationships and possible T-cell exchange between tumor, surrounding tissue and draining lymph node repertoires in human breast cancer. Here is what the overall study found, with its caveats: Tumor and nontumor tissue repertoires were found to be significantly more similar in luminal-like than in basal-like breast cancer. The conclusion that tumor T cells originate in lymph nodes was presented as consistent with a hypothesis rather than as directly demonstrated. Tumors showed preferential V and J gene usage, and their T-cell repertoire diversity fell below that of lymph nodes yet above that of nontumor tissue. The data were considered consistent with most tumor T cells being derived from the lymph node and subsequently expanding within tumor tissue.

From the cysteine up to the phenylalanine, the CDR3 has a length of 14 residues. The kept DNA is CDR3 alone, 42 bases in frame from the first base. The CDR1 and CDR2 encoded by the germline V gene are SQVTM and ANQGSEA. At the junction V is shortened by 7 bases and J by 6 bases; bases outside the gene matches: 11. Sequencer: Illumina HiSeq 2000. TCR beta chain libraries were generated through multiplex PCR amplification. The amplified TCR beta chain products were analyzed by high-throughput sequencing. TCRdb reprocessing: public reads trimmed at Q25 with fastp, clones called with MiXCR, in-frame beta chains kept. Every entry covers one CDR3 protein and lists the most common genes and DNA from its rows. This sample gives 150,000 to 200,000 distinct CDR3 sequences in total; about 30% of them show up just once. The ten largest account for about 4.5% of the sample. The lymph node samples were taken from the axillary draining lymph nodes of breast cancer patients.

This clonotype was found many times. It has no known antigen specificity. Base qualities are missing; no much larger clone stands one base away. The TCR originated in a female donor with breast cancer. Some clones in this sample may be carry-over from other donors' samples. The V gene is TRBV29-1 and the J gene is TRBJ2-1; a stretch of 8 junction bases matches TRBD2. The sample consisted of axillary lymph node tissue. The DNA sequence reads TGCAGCGCCGGCAGCGGGAGAGGTGTCAATGAGCAGTTCTTC. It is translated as CSAGSGRGVNEQFF.